This T cell receptor (beta chain) emerged from a study of identical twins. This clonotype has more than one count but fewer than ten. Its specificity is unknown. General observations from the study: Twin sharing of out-of-frame TCR alpha was underestimated by models in monozygotic pairs.

One entry per CDR3 protein, called by TCRdb with MiXCR from the 5' RACE reads. The sample lists some 300,000 distinct CDR3 sequences; roughly an eighth were seen once. The CDR3 spans 16 residues. CDR1 is MNHEY, CDR2 SVGAGI, per germline. V gave up 0 bases and J gave up 3 bases, with 14 bases separating them. The same sample was also studied in work on yellow fever vaccine responses in identical twins.

The chain combines TRBV6-5 with TRBJ1-1, with a weak D call TRBD1 (5 bases). The origin of this receptor is a woman under 30 in good health. Sequenced sample: CD8+ T cells sorted from blood. As DNA, the CDR3 is TGTGCCAGCAGTTACTCGGCAGCATGGGGGTACACTGAAGCTTTCTTT. It is translated as CASSYSAAWGYTEAFF.